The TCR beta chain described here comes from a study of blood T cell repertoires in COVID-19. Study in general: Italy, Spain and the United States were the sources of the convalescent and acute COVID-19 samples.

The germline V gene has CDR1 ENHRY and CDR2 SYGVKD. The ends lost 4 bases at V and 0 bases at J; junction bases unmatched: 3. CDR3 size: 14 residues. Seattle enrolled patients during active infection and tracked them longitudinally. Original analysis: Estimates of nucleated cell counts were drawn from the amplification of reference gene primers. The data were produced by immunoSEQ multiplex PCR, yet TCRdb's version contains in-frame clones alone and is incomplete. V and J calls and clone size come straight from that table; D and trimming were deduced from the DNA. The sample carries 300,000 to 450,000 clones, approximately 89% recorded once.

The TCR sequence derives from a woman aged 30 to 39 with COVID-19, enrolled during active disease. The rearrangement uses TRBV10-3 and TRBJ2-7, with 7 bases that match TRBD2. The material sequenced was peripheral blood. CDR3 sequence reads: CAISAGGGSYEQYF. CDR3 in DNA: TGTGCCATCAGTGCTGGCGGGGGCTCCTACGAGCAGTACTTC.